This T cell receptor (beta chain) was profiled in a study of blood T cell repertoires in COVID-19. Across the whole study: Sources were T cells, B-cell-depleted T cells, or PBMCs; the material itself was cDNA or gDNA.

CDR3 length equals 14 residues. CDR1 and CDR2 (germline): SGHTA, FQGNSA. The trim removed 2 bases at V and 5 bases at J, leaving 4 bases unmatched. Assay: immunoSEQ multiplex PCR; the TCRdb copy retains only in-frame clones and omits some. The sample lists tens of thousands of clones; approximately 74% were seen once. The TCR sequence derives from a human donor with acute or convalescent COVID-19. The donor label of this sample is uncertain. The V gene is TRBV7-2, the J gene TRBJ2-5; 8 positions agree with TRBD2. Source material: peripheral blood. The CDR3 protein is CASSLRGGSETQYF. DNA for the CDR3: TGTGCCAGCAGCTTACGGGGGGGAAGTGAGACCCAGTACTTC. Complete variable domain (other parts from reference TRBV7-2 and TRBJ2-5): GAGVSQSPSNKVTEKGKDVELRCDPISGHTALYWYRQSLGQGLEFLIYFQGNSAPDKSGLPSDRFSAERTGGSVSTLTIQRTQQEDSAVYLCASSLRGGSETQYFGPGTRLLVL.